This TCR beta chain was sequenced in a study of a mutant IDH1 vaccine in newly diagnosed glioma. As for the study in general: The study gave patients eight vaccinations in weeks 1, 3, 5, 7, 11, 15, 19, 23. Onset of vaccination occurred 4-6 weeks following radiotherapy alone, or with temozolomide cycles. Before enrollment, the patients had been treated with radiotherapy alone, temozolomide alone, or both together. Most of them had received both.

Time point specified: week 23, last vaccination. The vaccine gave 300 ug of a 20-mer mutant IDH1 peptide subcutaneously per dose. Here immunoSEQ multiplex PCR was the method, and the copy in TCRdb shows in-frame clones only, minus some. The data contain approximately 50,000 clones, about nine tenths of them seen just once; the ten biggest clones take up around 1.5%. V was clipped by 0 bases and J by 5 bases; unmatched bases: 5. Germline CDR1 reads SGHDN; CDR2 reads FVKESK. This CDR3 is built from 15 residues. Comments on this clone: Its antigen is not known.

The sample here was PBMCs, taken from a glioma patient whose treatment included an IDH1 peptide vaccine. The receptor's source is a middle-aged man with glioma. The chain uses TRBV14 and TRBJ1-2; TRBD1 matches 8 bases. CDR3 in DNA: TGTGCCAGCAGCCAAGATCCAGGGGGCGTATATGGCTACACCTTC. This sequence encodes CASSQDPGGVYGYTF.